One and the same sample provided the 11 T cell receptor beta chains below, sequenced in a study of T cell responses to AZD1222 COVID-19 vaccine. This table comes from immunoSEQ multiplex PCR, and its TCRdb copy is limited to in-frame clones, with some not included. The sample includes about 29,000 clones, nearly 95% of them seen just once. Here the sequenced sample was peripheral blood, taken on day 0 of AZD1222 vaccination. These receptors came from an adult in good health.

The genes are TRBV5-1 and TRBJ1-2, with 11 nucleotides matching TRBD1. The CDR3 has 14 residues. V was pared by 3 bases and J by 4 bases, with 2 bases of the junction left unmatched. Germline V gene data show CDR1 as SGHRS and CDR2 as YFSETQ. Here the CDR3 reads CASSSGQGGYGYTF. The CDR3 coding sequence is TGCGCCAGCAGCTCGGGACAGGGGGGCTATGGCTACACCTTC.

The chain has TRBV9 and TRBJ2-3; 8 bases line up with TRBD2. Germline V lookup: CDR1 SGDLS, CDR2 YYNGEE. This CDR3 region has 15 residues. J lost 4 bases, V lost 0 bases, and 4 bases had no gene match. In nucleotides, the CDR3 is TGTGCCAGCAGCGTAGTCGGGGGGGCCTCAGATACGCAGTATTTT. Its translation is CASSVVGGASDTQYF.

A few counts support this clone. A junction end diverges from the germline sequence, so it may reflect a read error. V and J are TRBV25-1 and TRBJ2-7; no reliable D call. The CDR3 has 12 residues. Per germline, CDR1 MGHDK and CDR2 SYGVNS. CDR3 residues: CASSGDSSFNHF. The CDR3 DNA reads as TGTGCCAGCAGTGGAGACTCCTCCTTTAACCACTTC.

The chain is built from TRBV7-8 and TRBJ1-5, with no clear D. The germline V and J ends were trimmed by 3 bases and 2 bases, with 5 bases remaining between them. Germline lookup yields CDR1 SGHVS and CDR2 FQNEAQ. The CDR3 covers 13 residues. In nucleotides, the CDR3 is TGTGCCAGCAGCTTGGACGGCAATCAGCCCCAGCATTTT. Translated, it gives CASSLDGNQPQHF.

The genes are TRBV5-4 and TRBJ2-5; a possible D gene is TRBD1 (5 bases). The CDR3 contains 15 residues. Germline assignment: CDR1 SGHNT and CDR2 YYREEE (reference sequence). Trimming pared 4 bases from V and 3 bases from J, leaving 16 bases between. The CDR3 loop is CASSPLQETEETQYF. The CDR3 coding sequence is TGTGCCAGCAGCCCATTACAGGAGACAGAAGAGACCCAGTACTTC.

The genes are TRBV2 and TRBJ2-1; 10 positions match TRBD2. Per germline, CDR1 SNHLY and CDR2 FYNNEI. Trimming cost V 11 bases and J 0 bases; bases outside gene matches: 4. This CDR3 spans 14 amino acids. The CDR3 is CAGTSASSYNEQFF. Here the CDR3 DNA reads TGTGCCGGGACTAGCGCCAGCTCCTACAATGAGCAGTTCTTC.

The J gene is TRBJ1-5, the V gene TRBV7-2; perhaps TRBD1 as D (5 bases). CDR3 length: 14 residues. The germline V gene encodes CDR1 SGHTA and CDR2 FQGNSA. The ends were cut back, 3 bases at V and 3 bases at J, with 9 bases in the middle. The CDR3 bases are TGTGCCAGCAGCTTCAGGGTAAACAATCAGCCCCAGCATTTT. Translated: CASSFRVNNQPQHF.

The V and J genes are TRBV30 and TRBJ2-1; tentatively, D is TRBD2 (6 bases). Per the germline V gene, CDR1 is GTSNPN and CDR2 is SVGIG (reference sequence). V was trimmed by 0 bases and J by 6 bases, leaving 12 bases between them. The CDR3 runs to 14 residues. CDR3 DNA: TGTGCCTGGAGTGTATGGGGAGGTGGCAATGAGCAGTTCTTC. This translates into CAWSVWGGGNEQFF.

The J gene is TRBJ2-3, the V gene TRBV6-5; possibly TRBD1 for D (6 bases). The CDR3 runs 13 residues. Per the germline V gene, CDR1 is MNHEY and CDR2 is SVGAGI. The germline V and J ends were trimmed by 2 bases and 11 bases, with 14 bases remaining between them. The CDR3, as DNA: TGTGCCAGCAGTTACGTGGGGGCTAGCATGCAGTATTTT. It codes for CASSYVGASMQYF.

The sample holds one count of this clone. V usage is TRBV7-9 and J usage is TRBJ1-5; 8 nucleotides align to TRBD1. Germline CDR1 reads SEHNR; CDR2 reads FQNEAQ (reference sequence). J gave up 7 bases and V 6 bases, and 17 bases lay outside the gene matches. The CDR3 is made up of 17 amino acids. The CDR3 reads CASSLTYSDRDRQPQHF. In DNA form, the CDR3 reads TGTGCCAGCAGTTTAACGTATTCTGACAGGGACAGGCAGCCCCAGCATTTT.

This sequence joins TRBV5-4 and TRBJ1-1; 9 bases match TRBD1. Germline CDR1 SGHNT, CDR2 YYREEE (reference sequence). This CDR3 is built from 15 residues. J lost 5 bases, V lost 5 bases, and 10 bases had no gene match. Here the CDR3 reads CASSSDRGSGTEAFF. The CDR3 DNA is TGTGCCAGCAGTTCGGACAGGGGATCGGGAACTGAAGCTTTCTTT. Variable domain in full (rest from reference TRBV5-4 and TRBJ1-1): ETGVTQSPTHLIKTRGQQVTLRCSSQSGHNTVSWYQQALGQGPQFIFQYYREEENGRGNFPPRFSGLQFPNYSSELNVNALELDDSALYLCASSSDRGSGTEAFFGQGTRLTVV.